These 2 T cell receptor beta chains were all obtained from the same sample, sequenced in a study of blood T cell repertoires in COVID-19. Repertoires were generated with immunoSEQ multiplex PCR, while TCRdb's copy carries only in-frame clones and drops some. The sample shows 110,000 to 150,000 clones, about 86% of them seen only once. The specimen was PBMCs or T cells enriched from blood (not recorded which). The receptors stem from a man aged 50-59 years who had recovered from COVID-19.

The rearrangement links TRBV5-1 to TRBJ2-7, with TRBD2 matching over 8 bases. Trimming at V came to 4 bases and at J to 4 bases, leaving 4 bases not matched to a gene. Germline assignment: CDR1 SGHRS and CDR2 YFSETQ. The CDR3 runs to 13 residues. CDR3 protein: CASSPPGGYEQYF. The CDR3 DNA reads as TGCGCCAGCAGCCCTCCGGGGGGGTACGAGCAGTACTTC.

This clone has at least ten counts. The V call is TRBV6-8, the J call TRBJ1-3, with 11 bases fitting TRBD1. CDR1 and CDR2 from the germline V gene are MNHGY and SAAAGT. The length of the CDR3 is 17 residues. Unmatched junction bases numbered 18, after V lost 10 bases and J lost 7 bases. The CDR3 loop is CATSPQGSDRGLNTIYF. CDR3 in DNA: TGTGCCACCTCTCCCCAAGGGTCGGACAGGGGGCTTAACACCATATATTTT.